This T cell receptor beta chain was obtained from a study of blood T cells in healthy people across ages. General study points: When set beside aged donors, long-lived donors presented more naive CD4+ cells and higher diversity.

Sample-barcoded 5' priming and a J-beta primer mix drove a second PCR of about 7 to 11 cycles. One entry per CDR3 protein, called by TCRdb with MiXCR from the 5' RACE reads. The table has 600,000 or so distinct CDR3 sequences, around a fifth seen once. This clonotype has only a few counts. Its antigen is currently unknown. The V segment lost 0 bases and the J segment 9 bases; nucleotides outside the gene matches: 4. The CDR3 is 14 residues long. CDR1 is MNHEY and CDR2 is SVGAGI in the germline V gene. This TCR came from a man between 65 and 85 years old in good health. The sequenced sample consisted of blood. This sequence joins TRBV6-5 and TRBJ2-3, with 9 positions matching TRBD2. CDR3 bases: TGTGCCAGCAGTTACTCGCGGGAGGGCCTGACGCAGTATTTT. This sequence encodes CASSYSREGLTQYF.